The present entry profiles one TCR beta chain with its context. Using immunoSEQ multiplex PCR, the repertoire was profiled, and TCRdb retains in-frame clones only, with some absent. Altogether around 300,000 clones are present, 85% being singletons, with the ten largest covering about 2.5%. The record originates from a study of blood T cell repertoires in COVID-19. V was clipped by 2 bases and J by 0 bases, with 8 bases between them. This CDR3 is 15 amino acids long. Germline V gene data show CDR1 as MNHEY and CDR2 as SMNVEV (reference sequence). The rearrangement joins TRBV27 to TRBJ1-3; unclear D gene. The clonotype was recovered from a woman aged 45 to 65 who had recovered from COVID-19. The material sequenced was PBMCs or T cells enriched from blood (not recorded which). CDR3 region: CASSLRGSSGNTIYF. The CDR3 bases are TGTGCCAGCAGTTTACGGGGAAGCTCTGGAAACACCATATATTTT.